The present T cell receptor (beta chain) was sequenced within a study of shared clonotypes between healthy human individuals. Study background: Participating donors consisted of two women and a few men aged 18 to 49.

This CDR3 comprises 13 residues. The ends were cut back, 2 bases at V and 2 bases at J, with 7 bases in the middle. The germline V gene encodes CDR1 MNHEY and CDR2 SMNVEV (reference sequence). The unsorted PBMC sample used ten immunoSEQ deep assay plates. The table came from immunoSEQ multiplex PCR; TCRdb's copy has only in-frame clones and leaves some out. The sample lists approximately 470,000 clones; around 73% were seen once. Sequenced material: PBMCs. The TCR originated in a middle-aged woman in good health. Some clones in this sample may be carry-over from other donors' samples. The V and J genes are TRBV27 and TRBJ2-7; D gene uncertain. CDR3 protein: CASSLDAAYEQYF. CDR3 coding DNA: TGTGCCAGCAGTTTAGATGCGGCCTACGAGCAGTACTTC.